These 3 T cell receptor beta chains share one sample of origin, sequenced in a study of blood T cells in healthy people across ages (dated by TCRdb to between 2015 and 2016). The library was made by 5' RACE. These reads were obtained on an Illumina HiSeq 2500. A second PCR of 7 to 11 cycles was performed with a sample-barcoded 5' primer and a J-beta primer mix. Using fastp at Q25 and MiXCR, TCRdb reprocessed the public reads and kept productive beta chains. Identical CDR3 proteins give one entry, which carries the most common genes and DNA. For this sample there are about 1.8 million distinct CDR3 sequences; around half appear just once. The ten largest make up more than 2% of the sample. The sequencing sample was made of blood. The receptors stem from a woman aged 40 to 50 in good health.

The V call is TRBV2, the J call TRBJ1-2; maybe TRBD1 (5 bases). This CDR3 comprises 12 residues. CDR1 is SNHLY, CDR2 FYNNEI, per germline. Trimming took off 6 bases at V and 8 bases at J, with 13 bases between the two ends. The CDR3 region has the DNA TGTGCCAGCAGAACAGGACCCCAGGGCTACACCTTC. This encodes CASRTGPQGYTF.

The gene calls are TRBV11-2 and TRBJ1-4, with TRBD1 matching over 7 bases. The germline gives CDR1 SGHAT, CDR2 FQNNGV. The CDR3 is 15 amino acids. J lost 4 bases, V lost 4 bases, and 6 bases had no gene match. CDR3 nucleotides: TGTGCCAGCAGCTCCGGGACAGCCCTTAATGAAAAACTGTTTTTT. This encodes CASSSGTALNEKLFF.

The J gene is TRBJ1-1, the V gene TRBV7-3, with D uncertain. Trimming cost V 5 bases and J 2 bases, with 12 bases left between them. The V gene's germline CDR1 is SGHTA and CDR2 FQGTGA. This CDR3 has 14 residues. The CDR3 reads CASSPASGNTEAFF. DNA of the CDR3: TGTGCCAGCAGCCCTGCCTCGGGTAACACTGAAGCTTTCTTT.